The 10 T cell receptor beta chains reported below all come from one sample, sequenced in a study of T cell responses to AZD1222 COVID-19 vaccine. Repertoires were generated with immunoSEQ multiplex PCR, while TCRdb's copy carries only in-frame clones and drops some. Of 150,000 or so clones listed, 80% to 90% were seen once; the top ten hold about 8%. The sample consisted of peripheral blood, taken on day 0 of AZD1222 vaccination. The origin of the receptors is an adult in good health.

This clone was counted once. The gene calls are TRBV7-2 and TRBJ1-2, with 10 bases fitting TRBD1. Germline V CDR1 and CDR2: SGHTA, FQGNSA. The J segment lost 4 bases and the V segment lost 3 bases, leaving 5 bases of the junction unmatched. There are 15 residues in the CDR3. CDR3 DNA: TGTGCCAGCAGCTTCCCGACAGGGGGCACCTATGGCTACACCTTC. Protein product: CASSFPTGGTYGYTF.

This chain links TRBV28 with TRBJ1-3; 7 bases align to TRBD1. J gave up 3 bases and V 1 base, and 9 bases lay outside the gene matches. CDR1 is MDHEN and CDR2 is SYDVKM in the germline V gene. The CDR3 contains 17 residues. This CDR3 reads CASSLSPTGDGGNTIYF. The DNA for the CDR3 is TGTGCCAGCAGTTTATCCCCCACAGGGGACGGTGGAAACACCATATATTTT.

The chain combines TRBV7-8 with TRBJ1-1; no firm D call. Trimming took 6 bases from V and 4 from J, leaving 12 bases between them. The germline CDR1 and CDR2 sequences are SGHVS and FQNEAQ. The CDR3 has 13 residues. The CDR3 DNA reads as TGTGCCAGCAGACAGCGACGGGGCACTGAAGCTTTCTTT. Its translation: CASRQRRGTEAFF.

This clone was recorded once. The chain combines TRBV18 with TRBJ2-7, with D possibly called TRBD1 or TRBD2 (5 bases each). Trimming pared 3 bases from V and 5 bases from J, leaving 23 bases between. Germline CDR1 is KGHSH and CDR2 is LQKENI. The CDR3 sequence is 17 residues long. The chain's CDR3 is CASSPAAGGGRANEQYF. The DNA for the CDR3 is TGTGCCAGCTCACCTGCTGCTGGTGGGGGTAGGGCTAACGAGCAGTACTTC. Full variable domain (remainder filled in from reference TRBV18 and TRBJ2-7): NAGVMQNPRHLVRRRGQEARLRCSPMKGHSHVYWYRQLPEEGLKFMVYLQKENIIDESGMPKERFSAEFPKEGPSILRIQQVVRGDSAAYFCASSPAAGGGRANEQYFGPGTRLTVT.

V usage is TRBV5-1 and J usage is TRBJ2-6; no reliable D call. The CDR3 length is 16 residues. Germline V CDR1 and CDR2: SGHRS, YFSETQ. V lost 4 bases to trimming and J lost 0 bases, with 11 bases between them. The CDR3 coding sequence is TGCGCCAGCAGCCCGGCTGGATCCTCTGGGGCCAACGTCCTGACTTTC. It is translated as CASSPAGSSGANVLTF. Complete variable domain (other parts from reference TRBV5-1 and TRBJ2-6): KAGVTQTPRYLIKTRGQQVTLSCSPISGHRSVSWYQQTPGQGLQFLFEYFSETQRNKGNFPGRFSGRQFSNSRSEMNVSTLELGDSALYLCASSPAGSSGANVLTFGAGSRLTVL.

The V and J genes are TRBV5-4 and TRBJ1-2, with D unresolved. This CDR3 is 14 amino acids long. CDR1 SGHNT and CDR2 YYREEE come from the germline V gene (reference sequence). Trimming pared 4 bases from V and 5 bases from J, leaving 15 bases between. CDR3 DNA: TGTGCCAGCAGCGAACCCACCGGGAATTATGGCTACACCTTC. The encoded protein is CASSEPTGNYGYTF.

The J gene is TRBJ1-5, the V gene TRBV19; TRBD1 might be the D (5 bases). This CDR3 has 13 residues. Between the trimmed V and J ends, which lost 7 bases and 4 bases, there was a span of 11 bases. Germline CDR1 LNHDA, CDR2 SQIVND (reference sequence). CDR3 amino acids: CASKSQGNQPQHF. In DNA, the CDR3 is TGTGCCAGTAAAAGCCAGGGAAATCAGCCCCAGCATTTT.

The chain uses TRBV27 and TRBJ1-2; TRBD1 might be the D (6 bases). V lost 6 bases and J lost 3, with 11 bases in between. This CDR3 contains 13 residues. Germline V lookup: CDR1 MNHEY, CDR2 SMNVEV (reference sequence). The CDR3 here is CASRGGPYYGYTF. The CDR3 nucleotides are TGTGCCAGCAGGGGGGGCCCATACTATGGCTACACCTTC.

The chain recombines TRBV7-2 with TRBJ1-4, with D possibly matching TRBD1 (5 bases). Germline V gene data show CDR1 as SGHTA and CDR2 as FQGNSA. V was clipped by 3 bases and J by 8 bases, with 13 bases between them. This CDR3 contains 14 residues. The CDR3 loop is CASSLGRGREKLFF. In nucleotides, the CDR3 is TGTGCCAGCAGCTTGGGACGCGGAAGGGAAAAACTGTTTTTT.

In this sample, this clone turned up a few times. The rearrangement links TRBV7-6 to TRBJ2-7, with D unclear. CDR3 length: 12 amino acids. Germline CDR1 SGHVS, CDR2 FNYEAQ. Trimming shortened V by 8 bases and J by 1 base, and 9 bases separated the two germline ends. The CDR3 protein is CASWDSSYEQYF. The CDR3 nucleotides are TGTGCCAGCTGGGATTCGTCCTACGAGCAGTACTTC.